The clone carrying this TCR beta chain has only one observation. The antigen remains undetermined. Using immunoSEQ multiplex PCR, the repertoire was profiled, and TCRdb retains in-frame clones only, with some absent. The table records 30,000 to 45,000 clones, 80% of them present only once. Over chemoradiotherapy, repertoires were sampled more than once. This sample is drawn from a study of chemoradiotherapy in HPV16-positive cancers. Whole-study context: Functional T-cell assays on a couple of HPV16-positive patients' cells defined candidate HPV-specific clones and common TCR motifs.

The CDR3 is 16 residues long. The V gene's germline CDR1 is SGHDT and CDR2 YYEEEE. V trimming: 0 bases; J trimming: 4 bases; junction bases outside the gene matches: 5. Study-wide points: Non-HPV-specific T cells did not expand in tumors during treatment, whereas candidate HPV-specific clones and E7-related motifs did. In HPV16-positive patients, HPV-responsive T-cell expansion tracked better recurrence-free survival.

The chain links TRBV5-6 to TRBJ1-2; 11 bases line up with TRBD1. This receptor was obtained from a human donor with HPV-associated anogenital cancer. Sample: blood, taken from a patient who underwent chemoradiotherapy. CDR3 bases: TGTGCCAGCAGCTTGGCAGGGACAGGGGGGGCCTATGGCTACACCTTC. Translated: CASSLAGTGGAYGYTF.